Shown below are 6 T cell receptor beta chains from a single sample sequenced in a study of T cell responses to AZD1222 COVID-19 vaccine. Generated by immunoSEQ multiplex PCR, the TCRdb table keeps only in-frame clones and is missing some. The sample has about 130,000 clones, approximately 85% seen once. The material was peripheral blood, obtained 28 days after the second AZD1222 dose. These receptors were taken from an adult who received the AZD1222 COVID-19 vaccine.

The chain joins TRBV7-8 to TRBJ1-5; 7 bases align to TRBD1. The CDR3 consists of 14 residues. The trim removed 5 bases at V and 2 bases at J, leaving 3 bases unmatched. CDR1 and CDR2 from the germline V gene are SGHVS and FQNEAQ. DNA of the CDR3: TGTGCCAGCAGCGGAACAGGGGGCAATCAGCCCCAGCATTTT. Its translation is CASSGTGGNQPQHF. The variable domain in full, with the rest retrieved from reference TRBV7-8 and TRBJ1-5, is GAGVSQSPRYKVAKRGQDVALRCDPISGHVSLFWYQQALGQGPEFLTYFQNEAQLDKSGLPSDRFFAERPEGSVSTLKIQRTQQEDSAVYLCASSGTGGNQPQHFGDGTRLSIL.

The chain links TRBV5-1 to TRBJ1-5; 10 bases align to TRBD1. The CDR3 runs to 15 residues. Germline assignment: CDR1 SGHRS and CDR2 YFSETQ. V gave up 4 bases and J gave up 6 bases; unmatched junction bases: 7. The CDR3 region has the DNA TGCGCCAGCAGCCCCGGGACAGGGGAGGTTCAGCCCCAGCATTTT. Translation: CASSPGTGEVQPQHF.

The chain joins TRBV29-1 to TRBJ2-5; 13 bases fit TRBD2. CDR3 size: 13 residues. Losses at the gene ends were 4 bases for V and 5 bases for J; bases not matched to a gene: 1. CDR1 is SQVTM and CDR2 is ANQGSEA in the germline V gene. CDR3 amino acids: CSVVTSGGETQYF. The CDR3 region has the DNA TGCAGCGTTGTGACTAGCGGGGGGGAGACCCAGTACTTC.

The J gene is TRBJ1-2, the V gene TRBV18, with a weak D call TRBD1 (5 bases). Germline CDR1 and CDR2: KGHSH and LQKENI. The CDR3 has 15 amino acids. Trimming took off 1 base at V and 0 bases at J, with 9 bases between the two ends. The CDR3 loop reads CASSPLGEANYGYTF. CDR3 nucleotide sequence: TGTGCCAGCTCACCACTGGGGGAAGCTAACTATGGCTACACCTTC.

J is TRBJ2-7 and V is TRBV3-1 (or the pseudogene TRBV3-2); 8 nucleotides align to TRBD2. The CDR3 runs to 14 residues. Germline CDR1 is LGHDT and CDR2 is YNNKEL (reference sequence). The junction had 7 bases not matched to a gene; V was cut back by 4 bases and J by 5 bases. CDR3 nucleotides: TGTGCCAGCAGCCCGAGCGGGAGCGAAAACGAGCAGTACTTC. The encoded protein is CASSPSGSENEQYF.

The V and J genes are TRBV6-5 and TRBJ2-1; D may be TRBD2 (5 bases). This CDR3 region has 11 residues. Germline values: CDR1 MNHEY, CDR2 SVGAGI. The germline V and J ends were trimmed by 6 bases and 10 bases, with 10 bases remaining between them. Here the CDR3 reads CASRRAGEQFF. The CDR3 coding sequence is TGTGCCAGCAGGAGGGCCGGGGAGCAGTTCTTC.